These 21 T cell receptor beta chains were all obtained from the same sample, sequenced in a study of T cells in Graves' hyperthyroidism and ophthalmopathy. From RNA transcripts, TCR beta CDR3 regions were amplified. A set of HTBI primers served as the primers for a first-round RT-PCR of the TCR CDR3. TCRdb re-analysed the multiplex PCR reads in MiXCR, keeping a single row per CDR3 protein. This table holds approximately 700,000 distinct CDR3 sequences, 15% to 20% found once. Sequencing was carried out using blood. The origin of the receptors is a man between 18 and 29 years old with Graves' hyperthyroidism.

The J gene is TRBJ1-1, the V gene TRBV20-1; D not certain. Germline-derived CDR1 and CDR2 are DFQATT and SNEGSKA (reference sequence). V lost 0 bases and J 0 bases, leaving 11 bases between the germline ends. There are 15 residues in the CDR3. Written as DNA, the CDR3 is TGCAGTGCTAGAGATCGAAGAAAGATGAACACTGAAGCTTTCTTT. Protein: CSARDRRKMNTEAFF.

The rearrangement links TRBV5-5 to TRBJ2-1; the D gene is possibly TRBD1 (5 bases). This CDR3 has 15 residues. Germline-derived CDR1 and CDR2 are SGHKS and YYEKEE (reference sequence). Trimming stripped 1 base from V and 0 bases from J, with 8 bases between. CDR3 DNA sequence: TGTGCCAGCAGCTTGAGGGGATACTCCTACAATGAGCAGTTCTTC. Amino acids: CASSLRGYSYNEQFF.

The CDR3 sequence is CATSRDEASGSRETQYF. DNA for the CDR3: TGTGCCACCAGCAGAGATGAGGCTAGCGGGAGCAGGGAGACCCAGTACTTC. J is TRBJ2-5 and V is TRBV15, with 10 bases fitting TRBD2. With V trimmed by 0 bases and J by 5 bases, 9 bases remained unmatched. The CDR3 totals 17 residues. Germline V gene sequence: CDR1 LNHNV, CDR2 YYDKDF (reference sequence).

V gene TRBV28 combines with J gene TRBJ1-2; D is uncertain. Germline CDR1 and CDR2: MDHEN and SYDVKM. The CDR3 totals 14 residues. With 2 bases removed from V and 0 bases from J, the gap between germline ends came to 7 bases. This chain's CDR3 is CASSLGTSNYGYTF. The CDR3 nucleotides read TGTGCCAGCAGTTTAGGCACCTCTAACTATGGCTACACCTTC.

The chain couples TRBV29-1 to TRBJ2-7, with TRBD2 matching 9 bases. CDR3 length: 13 residues. The V segment lost 3 bases and the J segment 3 bases; nucleotides outside the gene matches: 3. In germline, CDR1 is SQVTM, CDR2 ANQGSEA. CDR3 nucleotide sequence: TGCAGCGTTGACCTAGCGGGGAACTACGAGCAGTACTTC. It yields the protein CSVDLAGNYEQYF.

This clonotype was observed many times. The chain employs TRBV11-2 and TRBJ2-3, with 9 bases that match TRBD1. Germline CDR1 is SGHAT and CDR2 is FQNNGV. Losses at the gene ends were 3 bases for V and 0 bases for J; bases not matched to a gene: 4. The CDR3 spans 16 residues. In nucleotides, the CDR3 is TGTGCCAGCAGCTTCCAGGACAGGGGTAGCACAGATACGCAGTATTTT. Its translation is CASSFQDRGSTDTQYF.

V gene TRBV20-1 combines with J gene TRBJ1-1; a weak D match, TRBD1 (6 bases). The V gene's germline CDR1 is DFQATT and CDR2 SNEGSKA (reference sequence). The CDR3 is 14 residues long. The CDR3 is CGTHPPGVNTEAFF. The CDR3 DNA reads TGCGGAACCCATCCCCCAGGGGTGAACACTGAAGCTTTCTTT.

The chain carries TRBV12-3 or TRBV12-4 and TRBJ2-3, with 14 bases lining up with TRBD2. The CDR3 loop spans 17 amino acids. After removal of 4 bases from V and 3 bases from J, the junction contained 6 bases not matched to a gene. CDR3 in amino acids: CASSSGTSGRGTDTQYF. CDR3 sequence (DNA): TGTGCCAGCAGTTCCGGGACTAGCGGGAGAGGGACAGATACGCAGTATTTT.

This clonotype was seen only a few times. The chain couples TRBV28 to TRBJ2-6; D might be TRBD1 (5 bases). Trimming left V 1 base short and J 2 bases short, with 9 bases between. Germline values: CDR1 MDHEN, CDR2 SYDVKM. The CDR3 has 16 residues. CDR3 amino acids: CASSLSQGAGANVLTF. CDR3 coding DNA: TGTGCCAGCAGTTTATCGCAGGGTGCTGGGGCCAACGTCCTGACTTTC.

The rearrangement joins TRBV6-1 to TRBJ2-7; 7 nucleotides align to TRBD1. Germline lookup yields CDR1 MNHNS and CDR2 SASEGT. CDR3 length: 14 residues. Trimming took 6 bases from V and 2 from J; bases not matched to a gene: 7. This CDR3 is CASRKGGAPYEQYF. The CDR3 nucleotides are TGTGCCAGCAGGAAAGGGGGCGCCCCCTACGAGCAGTACTTC.

This clonotype was found a few times. The chain couples TRBV29-1 to TRBJ2-7, with 7 bases fitting TRBD2. V lost 4 bases to trimming and J lost 2 bases; unmatched junction nucleotides: 2. Looked up from germline, CDR1 is SQVTM and CDR2 is ANQGSEA. The CDR3 sequence is 12 residues long. The CDR3 sequence is CSVVAGPYEQYF. As DNA, the CDR3 is TGCAGCGTTGTAGCGGGTCCCTACGAGCAGTACTTC.

The chain carries TRBV30 and TRBJ2-3; 9 nucleotides line up with TRBD1. Unmatched junction bases numbered 6, after V lost 1 base and J lost 4 bases. Germline V gene lookup returns CDR1 GTSNPN and CDR2 SVGIG (reference sequence). The CDR3 contains 15 residues. CDR3 sequence: CAWSGGQGNADTQYF. CDR3 sequence (DNA): TGTGCCTGGAGTGGCGGACAGGGGAATGCAGATACGCAGTATTTT.

This clonotype was observed many times. The chain joins TRBV7-9 to TRBJ2-1; weak D call: TRBD2 (6 bases). CDR1 is SEHNR, CDR2 FQNEAQ, per germline (reference sequence). The V and J ends lost 5 bases and 10 bases respectively, with 9 bases between them. This CDR3 has 11 residues. CDR3 coding DNA: TGTGCCAGCAGCCCTGGGGGGGAGCAGTTCTTC. This translates into CASSPGGEQFF.

Ten or more counts support this clonotype. This rearrangement joins TRBV20-1 to TRBJ2-7; no definite D call. Germline V gene data show CDR1 as DFQATT and CDR2 as SNEGSKA (reference sequence). This CDR3 has 15 residues. With 0 bases removed from V and 3 bases from J, the gap between germline ends came to 15 bases. CDR3 residues: CSARDPDSLRYEQYF. The DNA for the CDR3 is TGCAGTGCTAGAGATCCAGACTCACTACGCTACGAGCAGTACTTC.

This clonotype was recorded only once. The chain couples TRBV5-8 to TRBJ2-5, with a possible D match to TRBD1 (6 bases). V lost 1 base to trimming and J lost 2 bases, with 12 bases between them. The CDR3 is made up of 15 amino acids. In germline, CDR1 is SGHTS, CDR2 YDEGEE. The DNA for the CDR3 is TGTGCCAGCAGCTTGAGGGGGTCCGGGCAAGAGACCCAGTACTTC. Amino acid sequence: CASSLRGSGQETQYF.

J is TRBJ2-7 and V is TRBV20-1; no firm D call. The CDR3 spans 13 residues. The germline gives CDR1 DFQATT, CDR2 SNEGSKA (reference sequence). V was clipped by 6 bases and J by 1 base, with 13 bases between them. This CDR3 reads CSATGDNSYEQYF. CDR3 nucleotide sequence: TGCAGTGCCACTGGTGATAATTCCTACGAGCAGTACTTC.

This clonotype was seen many times. V is TRBV7-8 and J is TRBJ2-3, with 7 bases aligning to TRBD2. The CDR3 runs to 16 residues. In germline, CDR1 is SGHVS, CDR2 FQNEAQ. The V segment lost 0 bases and the J segment 3 bases; nucleotides outside the gene matches: 6. CDR3 sequence: CASSLARLARTDTQYF. CDR3 coding DNA: TGTGCCAGCAGCTTAGCAAGACTAGCCCGTACAGATACGCAGTATTTT.

This clonotype was picked up a small number of times. The chain recombines TRBV7-2 with TRBJ2-7; D gene ambiguous. Germline V gives CDR1 SGHTA, CDR2 FQGNSA. V dropped 1 base and J dropped 1 base, with 8 bases sitting between them. The CDR3 extends over 14 amino acids. CDR3 nucleotides: TGTGCCAGCAGCTTAGTAACGCTTTCCTACGAGCAGTACTTC. Translation: CASSLVTLSYEQYF.

The V and J genes are TRBV20-1 and TRBJ2-7; the D gene is possibly TRBD1 (6 bases). The CDR3 consists of 17 residues. Trimming took off 1 base at V and 5 bases at J, with 24 bases between the two ends. Germline V gene lookup returns CDR1 DFQATT and CDR2 SNEGSKA (reference sequence). CDR3 sequence: CSARVPLGQPKYDEQYF. The CDR3 DNA reads TGCAGTGCTAGAGTTCCTTTGGGACAACCGAAGTACGACGAGCAGTACTTC.

This clonotype counts as medium-sized. This chain connects TRBV20-1 to TRBJ2-7, with D perhaps TRBD2 (5 bases). V was shortened by 2 bases and J by 4 bases, with 15 bases between the two germline ends. Looked up from germline, CDR1 is DFQATT and CDR2 is SNEGSKA (reference sequence). CDR3 length: 14 amino acids. The CDR3, as DNA: TGCAGTGCTAGAAGCGGCAAATTGGATTACGAGCAGTACTTC. Its translation is CSARSGKLDYEQYF.

The genes are TRBV2 and TRBJ2-7; the D is unclear. The CDR3 totals 11 residues. Trimming took off 4 bases at V and 9 bases at J, with 10 bases between the two ends. CDR1 is SNHLY and CDR2 is FYNNEI in the germline V gene. The chain's CDR3 is CASSGPATQYF. The CDR3 bases are TGTGCCAGCAGTGGGCCAGCGACGCAGTACTTC.